This TCR beta chain is drawn from a study of shared clonotypes between healthy human individuals. Terminally differentiated effector memory CD45RA+ cells were excluded from the naive CD8 cells, which were CD45RO-negative and positively selected for CCR7. Participating donors were healthy, HIV-negative adults free of recent acute infections or vaccinations. Trimming removed 3 bases from V and 8 bases from J, with 10 bases in between. From germline, CDR1 is SNHLY and CDR2 FYNNEI. The CDR3 is made up of 12 amino acids. Turning to this clone: What it binds is not known. Other DNA sequences in the sample encode the same CDR3.

Libraries were prepared by immunoSEQ multiplex PCR; TCRdb keeps only in-frame clonotypes and omits some of them. The data show around 610,000 clones, 95% to 96% seen once. Study-wide results and caveats: When compared with the clonotypes that were shared by all four sorted-subset donors, the non-shared clonotypes turned out to have lower generation probabilities.

Material: naive CD8+ T cells sorted from blood. The source of this sequence is a woman aged 25 to 39 in good health. The chain recombines TRBV2 with TRBJ1-2; possible D gene TRBD1, 6 bases. This chain's CDR3 is CASSDLGAGYTF. The CDR3 coding sequence is TGTGCCAGCAGTGATTTGGGGGCAGGCTACACCTTC.